The 22 T cell receptor beta chains in this list originate from one sample, sequenced in a study of response to subunit inactivated influenza vaccine. TCRdb processed the RT-PCR reads anew with MiXCR; each CDR3 protein has one entry. Of 500,000 to 600,000 distinct CDR3 sequences listed, 6.5% to 8% are singletons. The sample consisted of PBMCs from blood, taken around 2 years after vaccination. The receptors derive from a man between 50 and 69 years old who received an inactivated influenza vaccine.

The genes are TRBV6-5 and TRBJ1-1; D might be TRBD1 (5 bases). V lost 2 bases to trimming and J lost 4 bases, with 8 bases between them. The germline gives CDR1 MNHEY, CDR2 SVGAGI. The CDR3 is 13 amino acids. The CDR3 DNA reads as TGTGCCAGCAGTTACCAGGGTACCACTGAAGCTTTCTTT. Encoded protein: CASSYQGTTEAFF.

This chain joins TRBV6-2 or TRBV6-3 and TRBJ2-7, with 10 positions matching TRBD2. The germline CDR1 and CDR2 sequences are MNHEY and SVGEGT. The CDR3 covers 16 residues. V lost 5 bases and J lost 0; bases outside the gene matches: 7. CDR3 protein: CASSPLAGGGSYEQYF. The CDR3 region has the DNA TGTGCCAGCAGTCCTTTAGCGGGAGGAGGCTCCTACGAGCAGTACTTC.

The chain has TRBV20-1 and TRBJ1-2, with D perhaps matching TRBD1 (5 bases). The V gene's germline CDR1 is DFQATT and CDR2 SNEGSKA (reference sequence). This CDR3 is 15 amino acids long. The V and J ends lost 4 bases and 3 bases respectively, with 18 bases between them. CDR3 region: CSAIGVGRADYGYTF. In DNA, the CDR3 is TGCAGTGCTATAGGGGTTGGGCGCGCGGACTATGGCTACACCTTC.

This clonotype was observed a handful of times. The chain joins TRBV28 to TRBJ2-1; D is perhaps TRBD1 (6 bases). The CDR3 spans 14 residues. V dropped 7 bases and J dropped 8 bases, with 18 bases sitting between them. Germline V CDR1 and CDR2: MDHEN, SYDVKM. CDR3 sequence: CASILGASRDEQFF. The DNA for the CDR3 is TGTGCCAGCATATTGGGGGCTAGCCGGGATGAGCAGTTCTTC. The full variable domain, with the rest looked up from reference TRBV28 and TRBJ2-1, is DVKVTQSSRYLVKRTGEKVFLECVQDMDHENMFWYRQDPGLGLRLIYFSYDVKMKEKGDIPEGYSVSREKKERFSLILESASTNQTSMYLCASILGASRDEQFFGPGTRLTVL.

This clonotype was counted at least ten times. V usage is TRBV12-3 or TRBV12-4 and J usage is TRBJ2-5; no reliable D call. The CDR3 has 13 residues. V lost 6 bases and J 0 bases, leaving 8 bases between the germline ends. The CDR3 reads CASSPRNQETQYF. The CDR3 DNA reads TGTGCCAGCAGCCCACGCAACCAAGAGACCCAGTACTTC.

The chain uses TRBV4-2 and TRBJ1-2, with a weak D call TRBD1 (5 bases). This CDR3 is built from 16 residues. Germline lookup yields CDR1 LGHNA and CDR2 YNFKEQ. Deletions cut 4 bases from V and 1 base from J, with 16 bases between. In DNA form, the CDR3 reads TGTGCCAGCAGCCCTGGGACCGGAGATAATAACTATGGCTACACCTTC. Translating gives CASSPGTGDNNYGYTF.

This clonotype was counted ten times or more. This chain connects TRBV13 to TRBJ2-7; D gene uncertain. Between the trimmed V and J ends, which lost 1 base and 1 base, there was a span of 8 bases. CDR1 PRHDT and CDR2 FYEKMQ come from the germline V gene (reference sequence). The CDR3 is made up of 14 amino acids. CDR3 amino acids: CASSLADGSYEQYF. The CDR3 coding sequence is TGTGCCAGCAGCTTAGCTGACGGTTCCTACGAGCAGTACTTC.

In its sample, this clonotype was seen many times. V and J are TRBV6-1 and TRBJ2-1, with 12 nucleotides matching TRBD2. Germline trimming cut 6 bases from V and 8 bases from J; bases unmatched to any gene: 5. This CDR3 spans 14 amino acids. Per the germline V gene, CDR1 is MNHNS and CDR2 is SASEGT. The CDR3 sequence is CASRTSGRGYEQFF. The DNA of the CDR3 is TGTGCCAGCAGGACTAGCGGGAGAGGTTATGAGCAGTTCTTC.

At least ten counts were recorded for this clonotype. The rearrangement uses TRBV12-3 or TRBV12-4 and TRBJ1-1, with D unresolved. V was trimmed by 3 bases and J by 3 bases, leaving 8 bases between them. This CDR3 is built from 13 residues. As DNA, the CDR3 is TGTGCCAGCAGTTTTCAGCGGCACACTGAAGCTTTCTTT. Its protein product is CASSFQRHTEAFF.

This clonotype was counted between two and nine times. This sequence joins TRBV10-3 and TRBJ1-6; 7 bases line up with TRBD1. The CDR3 consists of 14 residues. Germline CDR1 reads ENHRY; CDR2 reads SYGVKD. V lost 6 bases to trimming and J lost 8 bases; unmatched junction nucleotides: 7. The CDR3 bases are TGTGCCATCAGGGCCGGGACAGATCATTCACCCCTCCACTTT. This translates into CAIRAGTDHSPLHF.

The sample holds a few counts of this clonotype. This chain connects TRBV6-2 or TRBV6-3 to TRBJ2-2, with 7 bases identical to TRBD2. Trimming took 7 bases from V and 2 from J; bases not matched to a gene: 4. The germline V gene has CDR1 MNHEY and CDR2 SVGEGT. This CDR3 comprises 14 residues. Here the CDR3 DNA reads TGTGCCAGCAATCCGGGAGGAAACACCGGGGAGCTGTTTTTT. This encodes CASNPGGNTGELFF.

The rearrangement joins TRBV30 to TRBJ2-1, with 11 positions matching TRBD2. The germline V gene has CDR1 GTSNPN and CDR2 SVGIG (reference sequence). CDR3 length equals 18 residues. V shed 0 bases and J 5 bases; nucleotides not matched to a gene: 12. The DNA for the CDR3 is TGTGCCTGGAGTGTAGGGCTAGCGGGAGGACTAATACACAATGAGCAGTTCTTC. It codes for CAWSVGLAGGLIHNEQFF.

This clonotype showed up many times. The chain links TRBV6-1 to TRBJ2-3, with 12 positions matching TRBD2. CDR1 is MNHNS and CDR2 is SASEGT in the germline V gene. This CDR3 contains 18 residues. With V trimmed by 6 bases and J by 4 bases, 14 bases remained unmatched. CDR3 DNA sequence: TGTGCCAGCAGACCCCCTAGCGGGAGGGCCGGAGTTTCAGATACGCAGTATTTT. Encoded protein: CASRPPSGRAGVSDTQYF.

The chain employs TRBV28 and TRBJ2-7; 8 nucleotides line up with TRBD2. V trimming: 2 bases; J trimming: 2 bases; junction bases outside the gene matches: 5. Germline CDR1 MDHEN, CDR2 SYDVKM. The CDR3 runs to 15 residues. In DNA, the CDR3 is TGTGCCAGCAGTTTAGGTTGGCGGGGGGCCTACGAGCAGTACTTC. This translates into CASSLGWRGAYEQYF.

This clonotype was observed a handful of times. The chain links TRBV6-1 to TRBJ2-5; weak D call: TRBD2 (5 bases). CDR3 length: 17 residues. The germline gives CDR1 MNHNS, CDR2 SASEGT. The ends were cut back, 2 bases at V and 4 bases at J, with 20 bases in the middle. The CDR3: CASSEPIWFRGRETQYF. Here the CDR3 DNA reads TGTGCCAGCAGTGAACCCATTTGGTTTCGGGGAAGAGAGACCCAGTACTTC.

This clonotype was seen repeatedly, ten times or more. V usage is TRBV12-3 or TRBV12-4 and J usage is TRBJ1-5, with 8 bases lining up with TRBD1. This CDR3 contains 15 residues. Germline trimming cut 5 bases from V and 3 bases from J; bases unmatched to any gene: 6. The chain's CDR3 is CASSPRQGINQPQHF. The CDR3 nucleotides are TGTGCCAGCAGTCCCCGACAGGGGATCAATCAGCCCCAGCATTTT.

This clonotype was detected only a few times. The CDR3 nucleotides are TGTGCCAGCAGTTCAGGGGGAGACTCCTACAATGAGCAGTTCTTC. Translated: CASSSGGDSYNEQFF. The rearrangement uses TRBV28 and TRBJ2-1; 7 nucleotides match TRBD1. The germline V gene has CDR1 MDHEN and CDR2 SYDVKM. The CDR3 is 15 amino acids. V dropped 4 bases and J dropped 0; count of bases not matched to a gene: 3. Full variable domain (missing parts from reference TRBV28 and TRBJ2-1): DVKVTQSSRYLVKRTGEKVFLECVQDMDHENMFWYRQDPGLGLRLIYFSYDVKMKEKGDIPEGYSVSREKKERFSLILESASTNQTSMYLCASSSGGDSYNEQFFGPGTRLTVL.

The chain employs TRBV7-2 and TRBJ2-3; TRBD1 might be the D (7 bases). Germline V gives CDR1 SGHTA, CDR2 FQGNSA. V lost 5 bases and J lost 4, with 13 bases in between. The CDR3 has 14 residues. This chain's CDR3 is CASSAGQPPDTQYF. The CDR3, as DNA: TGTGCCAGCAGCGCGGGACAGCCCCCAGATACGCAGTATTTT.

Many counts were recorded for this clonotype. This chain uses TRBV10-1 with TRBJ2-1, with D possibly being TRBD1 or TRBD2 (5 bases each). Per germline, CDR1 WNHNN and CDR2 SYGVQD (reference sequence). The V and J ends lost 2 bases and 6 bases respectively, with 14 bases between them. The CDR3 runs 15 residues. The CDR3 here is CASSEGKGSGNEQFF. The CDR3 DNA reads TGCGCCAGCAGTGAGGGGAAGGGGAGCGGCAATGAGCAGTTCTTC.

The chain links TRBV12-3 or TRBV12-4 to TRBJ1-3; D gene unclear. Between the trimmed V and J ends, which lost 6 bases and 7 bases, there was a span of 13 bases. The CDR3 totals 13 residues. Here the CDR3 reads CASSQPLRNTIYF. DNA for the CDR3: TGTGCCAGCAGCCAACCCCTGAGGAACACCATATATTTT.

V usage is TRBV11-2 and J usage is TRBJ2-7; 8 bases fit TRBD2. Germline-derived CDR1 and CDR2 are SGHAT and FQNNGV. This CDR3 has 15 residues. V lost 1 base to trimming and J lost 3 bases; unmatched junction nucleotides: 5. The DNA of the CDR3 is TGTGCCAGCAGCTTAGGAGCGGGAGAGTACTACGAGCAGTACTTC. Its translation is CASSLGAGEYYEQYF.

In its sample, this clonotype was seen a few times. The V and J genes are TRBV6-5 and TRBJ2-1, with 7 bases identical to TRBD2. Germline V gives CDR1 MNHEY, CDR2 SVGAGI. The CDR3 has 15 amino acids. Trimming took 0 bases from V and 3 from J; bases not matched to a gene: 2. The CDR3 DNA reads TGTGCCAGCAGTTACTCGGGCGGGGGCTACAATGAGCAGTTCTTC. Amino acid sequence: CASSYSGGGYNEQFF.